This TCR beta chain comes out of a study of PD-1 blockade in classical Hodgkin lymphoma (dated by TCRdb to about 2020). About the investigation overall: Nivolumab dosing was 3 mg/kg intravenously every 2 weeks, continuing until either disease progression or unacceptable toxicity. The study used TCR beta sequencing and CyTOF to define a peripheral blood immune signature of response to PD-1 blockade in classical Hodgkin lymphoma.

The time point label, read with the paper, signifies: cycle 2 day 1 (C2D1) of nivolumab. Every trial patient had relapsed after autologous stem cell transplantation, and cohorts A, B and C differed in prior brentuximab vedotin exposure. The trial cohort comprised fewer than 65 patients with relapsed/refractory classical Hodgkin lymphoma whose best overall responses were complete response, partial response or progressive disease. In the multi-cohort phase II CheckMate 205 trial, trial patients received single-agent nivolumab. An independent review committee assessed best overall response using the 2007 International Working Group response criteria. PBMCs from the trial were collected at three points: immediately before nivolumab initiation (C1D1), and during therapy at cycle 2 day 1 and cycle 4 day 1. Peripheral blood was collected in 8 mL Vacutainer Cell Preparation Tubes, from which PBMCs were isolated by centrifugation and then cryopreserved.

Genomic DNA was extracted with the Qiagen DNeasy kit from unsorted PBMCs and from negatively selected CD4+ and CD8+ fractions. Using primers that anneal to V and J segments, immunoSEQ multiplex PCR amplified the TCR beta CDR3 regions. A synthetic immune receptor repertoire was used to minimize amplification bias, and any residual bias was removed computationally once sequencing was done. The authors processed their data as follows. Custom Python scripts were used to quantify repertoire diversity as the Shannon entropy index. Unsorted, CD4+ and CD8+ repertoires were examined separately, except in combined analyses, for which CD4+ and CD8+ sequences were merged in silico. Clonal expansion was defined as at least a 2-fold frequency increase after treatment relative to C1D1, with a pseudocount of 0.5 for undetected baseline clones. Clones with 0 or 1 copy at C1D1 were defined as singleton clones, while clones with 2 or more copies were defined as non-singleton clones. By matching protein sequences in sorted samples from the same patient, clones expanded in unsorted samples were annotated as CD4+, CD8+ or unknown. Wilcoxon tests on paired samples were used to test changes in diversity from C1D1 to C4D1. TCRdb holds this immuneACCESS table with in-frame rearrangements only. Some clones are missing; in checked studies, unresolved V genes explain under half, and the rest has no known cause. From that table come the V and J calls and clone size; the DNA was used to work out D and trimming. The sample table contains about 27,000 clones; only one count was recorded for 78% of them. The ten largest clones add up to 30% to 40% of the sample.

V and J are trimmed by 5 bases and 1 base, and the gene matches miss 4 bases of the junction. Taken from the germline V gene (reference sequence), the CDR1 and CDR2 loops are LNHDA and SQIVND. From cysteine to phenylalanine, the CDR3 is 14 amino acids long. The sequence is cut down to CDR3 DNA, 42 bases in frame from base 1. As to this clone: No antigen is known for it. Per-nucleotide qualities are absent, and no much larger clonotype sits a single base away.

What the authors observed across the whole study: A significant rise by C4D1 was seen in CD4+ but not CD8+ TCR diversity (p=0.0027 vs p=0.16), with the rise being most apparent in complete responders (p=0.02). Among trial patients, those achieving complete response had baseline diversity similar to that of newly diagnosed patients, while diversity was significantly lower in partial responders and progressors. Patients starting nivolumab less than 1 year after ASCT had lower diversity and were excluded from later analyses to avoid confounding by immune reconstitution. Baseline TCR diversity was reported as lower in newly diagnosed patients than in healthy donors, and lower still in relapsed/refractory patients. The study covered only a single clinical trial cohort, and the causes of the repertoire differences, possibly disease activity or prior therapy, were still not defined.

The chain is encoded by TRBV19 joined to TRBJ1-2; 7 bases in the junction line up with TRBD1. This TCR came from a human donor with classical Hodgkin lymphoma. The sequencing used peripheral blood mononuclear cells (PBMCs), collected before the second cycle of nivolumab. The nucleotides read TGTGCCAGTAGTTCCCCAGGGGGTAACTATGGCTACACCTTC. Its translation is CASSSPGGNYGYTF.